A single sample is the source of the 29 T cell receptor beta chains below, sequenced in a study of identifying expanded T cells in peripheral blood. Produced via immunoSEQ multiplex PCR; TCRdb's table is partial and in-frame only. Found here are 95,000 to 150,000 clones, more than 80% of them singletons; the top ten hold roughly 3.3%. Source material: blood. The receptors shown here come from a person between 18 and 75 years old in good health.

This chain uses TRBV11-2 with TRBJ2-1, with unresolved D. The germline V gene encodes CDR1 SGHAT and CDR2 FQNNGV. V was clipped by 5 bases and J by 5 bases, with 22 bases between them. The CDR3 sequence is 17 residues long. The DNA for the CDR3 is TGTGCCAGCAGCCCCCGAGGTCGGGCCAACCAAGACAATGAGCAGTTCTTC. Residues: CASSPRGRANQDNEQFF.

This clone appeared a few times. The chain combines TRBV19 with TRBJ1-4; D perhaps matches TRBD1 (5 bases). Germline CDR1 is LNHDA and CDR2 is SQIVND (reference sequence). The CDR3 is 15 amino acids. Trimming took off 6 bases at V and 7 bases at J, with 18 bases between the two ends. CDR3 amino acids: CASRETAAEGEKLFF. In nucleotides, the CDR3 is TGTGCCAGTAGGGAGACAGCGGCTGAAGGTGAAAAACTGTTTTTT.

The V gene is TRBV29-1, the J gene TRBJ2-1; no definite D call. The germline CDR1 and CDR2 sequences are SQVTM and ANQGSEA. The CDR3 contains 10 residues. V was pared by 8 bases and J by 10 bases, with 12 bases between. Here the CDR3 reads CSTKGREQFF. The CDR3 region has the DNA TGCAGCACCAAAGGGCGAGAGCAGTTCTTC.

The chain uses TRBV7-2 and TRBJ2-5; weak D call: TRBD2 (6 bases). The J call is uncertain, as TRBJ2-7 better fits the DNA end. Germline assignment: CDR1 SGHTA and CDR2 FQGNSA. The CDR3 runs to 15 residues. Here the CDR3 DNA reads TGTGCCAGCAGCGCCTGGTCGGAGGGTATCTACGAGCAGTACTTC. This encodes CASSAWSEGIYEQYF.

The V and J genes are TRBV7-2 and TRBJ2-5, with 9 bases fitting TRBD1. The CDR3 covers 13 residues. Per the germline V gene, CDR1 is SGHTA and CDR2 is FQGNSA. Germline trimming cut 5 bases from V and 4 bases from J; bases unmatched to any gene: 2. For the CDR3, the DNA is TGTGCCAGCAGCCTGGACAGGGGAGAGACCCAGTACTTC. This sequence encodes CASSLDRGETQYF.

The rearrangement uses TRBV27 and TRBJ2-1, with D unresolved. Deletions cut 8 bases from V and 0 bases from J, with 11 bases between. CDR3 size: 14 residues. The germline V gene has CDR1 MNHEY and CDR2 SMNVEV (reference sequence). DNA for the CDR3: TGTGCCAGCTGGAGTTTAAGCTCCTACAATGAGCAGTTCTTC. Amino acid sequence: CASWSLSSYNEQFF.

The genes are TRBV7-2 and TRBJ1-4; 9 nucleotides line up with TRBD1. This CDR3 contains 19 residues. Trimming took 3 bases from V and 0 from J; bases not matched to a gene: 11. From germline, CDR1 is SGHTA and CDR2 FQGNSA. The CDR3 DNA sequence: TGTGCCAGCAGCTTCTACCGGGACAGGGTGGAAGCAACTAATGAAAAACTGTTTTTT. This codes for CASSFYRDRVEATNEKLFF.

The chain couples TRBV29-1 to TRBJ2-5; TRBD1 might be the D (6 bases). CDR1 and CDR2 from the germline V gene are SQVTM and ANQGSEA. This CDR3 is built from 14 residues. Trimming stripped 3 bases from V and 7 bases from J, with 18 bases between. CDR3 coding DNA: TGCAGCGTTGAGCAAACAGGGCGCCGAGGGACCCAGTACTTC. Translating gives CSVEQTGRRGTQYF.

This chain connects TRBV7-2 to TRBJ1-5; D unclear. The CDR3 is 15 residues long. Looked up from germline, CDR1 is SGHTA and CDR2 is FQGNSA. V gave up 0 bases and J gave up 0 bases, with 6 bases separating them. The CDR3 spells CASSLAGYSNQPQHF. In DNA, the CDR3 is TGTGCCAGCAGCTTAGCGGGGTATAGCAATCAGCCCCAGCATTTT.

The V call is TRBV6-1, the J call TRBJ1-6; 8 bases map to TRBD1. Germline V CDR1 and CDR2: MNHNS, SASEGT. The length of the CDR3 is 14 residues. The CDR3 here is CGTGWDSYNSPLHF. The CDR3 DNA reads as TGTGGGACAGGGTGGGACTCCTATAATTCACCCCTCCACTTT.

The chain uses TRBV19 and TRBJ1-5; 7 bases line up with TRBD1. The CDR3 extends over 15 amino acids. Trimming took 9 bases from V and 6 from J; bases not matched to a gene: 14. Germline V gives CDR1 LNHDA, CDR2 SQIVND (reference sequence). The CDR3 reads CASTPDRLGSQPQHF. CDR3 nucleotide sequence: TGTGCCAGCACCCCGGACAGGTTAGGGAGTCAGCCCCAGCATTTT.

The CDR3 spells CASSKDSLREAFF. The CDR3 coding sequence is TGTGCCAGCAGTAAGGACAGCCTCCGGGAAGCTTTCTTT. The chain joins TRBV27 to TRBJ1-1, with a possible D match to TRBD1 (6 bases). V lost 5 bases and J 8 bases, leaving 15 bases between the germline ends. This CDR3 spans 13 amino acids. CDR1 is MNHEY, CDR2 SMNVEV, per germline (reference sequence).

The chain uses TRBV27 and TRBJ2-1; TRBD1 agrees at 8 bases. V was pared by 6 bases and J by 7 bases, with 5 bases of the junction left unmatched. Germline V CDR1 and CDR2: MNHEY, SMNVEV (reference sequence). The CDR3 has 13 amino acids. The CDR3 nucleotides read TGTGCCAGCAGGGGGTACAGGGGGAATGAGCAGTTCTTC. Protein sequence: CASRGYRGNEQFF.

CDR3 residues: CAWSVPGRGNTIYF. The CDR3 DNA follows: TGTGCCTGGAGTGTACCAGGGCGCGGAAACACCATATATTTT. The chain combines TRBV30 with TRBJ1-3, with D possibly being TRBD1 (5 bases). In germline, CDR1 is GTSNPN, CDR2 SVGIG (reference sequence). The CDR3 totals 14 residues. The ends were cut back, 0 bases at V and 4 bases at J, with 10 bases in the middle.

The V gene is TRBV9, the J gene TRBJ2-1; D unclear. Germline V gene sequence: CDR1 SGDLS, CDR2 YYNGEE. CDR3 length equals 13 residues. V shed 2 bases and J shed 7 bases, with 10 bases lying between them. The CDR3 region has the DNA TGTGCCAGCAGCGTGTATCAAAGTAATGAGCAGTTCTTC. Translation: CASSVYQSNEQFF.

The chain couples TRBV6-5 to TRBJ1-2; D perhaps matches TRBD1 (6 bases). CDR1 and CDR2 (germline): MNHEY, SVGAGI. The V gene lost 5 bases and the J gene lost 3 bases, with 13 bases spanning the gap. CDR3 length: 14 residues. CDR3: CASSKVRGHYGYTF. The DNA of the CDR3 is TGTGCCAGCAGTAAGGTCAGGGGTCACTATGGCTACACCTTC.

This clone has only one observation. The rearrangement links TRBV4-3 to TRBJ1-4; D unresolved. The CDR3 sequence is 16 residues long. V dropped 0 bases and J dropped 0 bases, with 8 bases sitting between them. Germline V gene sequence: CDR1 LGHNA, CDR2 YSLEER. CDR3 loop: CASSQDLDATNEKLFF. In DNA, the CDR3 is TGCGCCAGCAGCCAAGATTTGGATGCAACTAATGAAAAACTGTTTTTT.

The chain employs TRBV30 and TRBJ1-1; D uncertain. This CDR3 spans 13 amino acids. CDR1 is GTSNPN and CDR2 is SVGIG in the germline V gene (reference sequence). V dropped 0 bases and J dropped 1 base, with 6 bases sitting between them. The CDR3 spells CAWSVDTNTEAFF. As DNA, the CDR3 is TGTGCCTGGAGTGTAGATACGAACACTGAAGCTTTCTTT.

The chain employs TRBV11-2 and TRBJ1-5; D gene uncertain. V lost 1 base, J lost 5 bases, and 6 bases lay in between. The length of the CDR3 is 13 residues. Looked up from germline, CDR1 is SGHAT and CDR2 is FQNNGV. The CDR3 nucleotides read TGTGCCAGCAGCTTAGGAGGAGATCAGCCCCAGCATTTT. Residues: CASSLGGDQPQHF.

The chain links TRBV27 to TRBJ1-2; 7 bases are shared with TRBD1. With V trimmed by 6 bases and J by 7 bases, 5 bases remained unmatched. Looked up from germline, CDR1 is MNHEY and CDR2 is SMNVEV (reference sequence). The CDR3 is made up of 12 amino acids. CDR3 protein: CASSAGTAGYTF. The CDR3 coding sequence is TGTGCCAGCAGCGCCGGGACAGCTGGCTACACCTTC.

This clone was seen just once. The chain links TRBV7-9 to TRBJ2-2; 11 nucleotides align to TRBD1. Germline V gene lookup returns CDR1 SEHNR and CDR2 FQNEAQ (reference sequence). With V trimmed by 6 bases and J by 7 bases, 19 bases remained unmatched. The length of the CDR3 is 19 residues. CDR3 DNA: TGTGCCAGCAGTAGAACCTTGGACAGGGGGCGCGATGTTCGCGGGGAGCTGTTTTTT. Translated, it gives CASSRTLDRGRDVRGELFF.

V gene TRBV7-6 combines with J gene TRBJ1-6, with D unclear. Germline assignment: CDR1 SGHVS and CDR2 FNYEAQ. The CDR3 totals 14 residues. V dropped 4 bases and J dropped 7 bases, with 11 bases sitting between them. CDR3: CASSYSSFNSPLHF. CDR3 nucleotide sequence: TGTGCCAGCAGCTACAGTAGCTTCAATTCACCCCTCCACTTT.

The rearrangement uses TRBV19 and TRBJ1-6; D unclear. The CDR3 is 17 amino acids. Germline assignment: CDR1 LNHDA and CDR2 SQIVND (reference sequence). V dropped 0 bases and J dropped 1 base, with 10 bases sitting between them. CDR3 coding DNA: TGTGCCAGTAGTATAGATCTGACTGGATCCTATAATTCACCCCTCCACTTT. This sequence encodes CASSIDLTGSYNSPLHF.

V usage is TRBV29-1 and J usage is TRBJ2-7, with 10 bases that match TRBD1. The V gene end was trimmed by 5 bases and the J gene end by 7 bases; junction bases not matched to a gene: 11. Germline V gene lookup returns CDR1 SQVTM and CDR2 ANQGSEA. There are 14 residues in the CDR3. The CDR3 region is CSVYTMDRGSEQYF. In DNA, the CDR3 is TGCAGCGTTTACACCATGGACAGGGGGTCGGAGCAGTACTTC.

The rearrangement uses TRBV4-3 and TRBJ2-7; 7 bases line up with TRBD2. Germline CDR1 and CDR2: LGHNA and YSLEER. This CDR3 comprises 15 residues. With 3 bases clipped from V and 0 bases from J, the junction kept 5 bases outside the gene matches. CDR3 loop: CASSHRSGRSYEQYF. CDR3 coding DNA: TGCGCCAGCAGCCACCGTAGCGGGCGCTCCTACGAGCAGTACTTC.

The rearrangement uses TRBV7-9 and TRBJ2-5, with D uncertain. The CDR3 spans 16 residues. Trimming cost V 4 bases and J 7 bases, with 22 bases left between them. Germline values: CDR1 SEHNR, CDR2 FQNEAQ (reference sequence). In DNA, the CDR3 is TGTGCCAGCAGCTCCCCAGTTTTTACGCTGGATGGGACCCAGTACTTC. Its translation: CASSSPVFTLDGTQYF.

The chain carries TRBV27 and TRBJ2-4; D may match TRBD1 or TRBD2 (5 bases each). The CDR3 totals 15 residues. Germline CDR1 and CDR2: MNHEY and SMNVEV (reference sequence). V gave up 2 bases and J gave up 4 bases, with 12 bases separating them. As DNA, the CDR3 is TGTGCCAGCAGTTTAGAGGGTACAGGTAAAAACATTCAGTACTTC. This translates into CASSLEGTGKNIQYF.

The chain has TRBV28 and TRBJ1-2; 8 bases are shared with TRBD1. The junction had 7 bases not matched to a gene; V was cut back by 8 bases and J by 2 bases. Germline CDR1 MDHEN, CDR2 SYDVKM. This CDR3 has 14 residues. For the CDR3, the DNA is TGTGCCAGCGGGGACAGGTCGGGGAACTATGGCTACACCTTC. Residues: CASGDRSGNYGYTF.

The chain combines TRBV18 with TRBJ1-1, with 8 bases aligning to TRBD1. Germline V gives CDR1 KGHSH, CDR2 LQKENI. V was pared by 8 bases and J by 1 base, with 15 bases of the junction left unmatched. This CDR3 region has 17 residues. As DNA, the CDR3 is TGTGCCAGCCTTCCGGCCGGGACAGGCGGATCGAACACTGAAGCTTTCTTT. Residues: CASLPAGTGGSNTEAFF.